This T cell receptor (beta chain) came from a study of blood T cell repertoires in COVID-19. In the study overall: The samples span acute and convalescent COVID-19 from the United States, Italy and Spain. Sample material is recorded as cDNA or gDNA derived from T cells, B-cell-depleted T cells, or PBMCs.

CDR1 is MGHDK and CDR2 is SYGVNS in the germline V gene. This CDR3 spans 15 amino acids. Trimming left V 2 bases short and J 0 bases short, with 10 bases between. Source study methods: Amplified reference gene primers provided the basis for estimating nucleated cell counts. The assay was immunoSEQ multiplex PCR, and TCRdb's table has in-frame clones only and misses some. That table gives V, J and clone size, and the DNA gave D and trimming. The table shows tens of thousands of clones, with 75% to 90% occurring only once. This sequence joins TRBV25-1 and TRBJ1-1; D possibly corresponds to TRBD1 (6 bases). Sequencing input: peripheral blood. This receptor was taken from a man aged 45-65 years with active or convalescent COVID-19. CDR3 in DNA: TGTGCCAGCAGTGAACCCGGGACACTGAACACTGAAGCTTTCTTT. This gives the protein CASSEPGTLNTEAFF. Using reference TRBV25-1 and TRBJ1-1 for the parts outside the CDR3, the full variable domain is EADIYQTPRYLVIGTGKKITLECSQTMGHDKMYWYQQDPGMELHLIHYSYGVNSTEKGDLSSESTVSRIRTEHFPLTLESARPSHTSQYLCASSEPGTLNTEAFFGQGTRLTVV.